This T cell receptor (beta chain) was retrieved from a study of T cell changes during pregnancy in multiple sclerosis. Generated by immunoSEQ multiplex PCR, the TCRdb table keeps only in-frame clones and is missing some. The sample consists of 130,000 or so clones, roughly 97% of them appearing once. The CDR3 contains 12 residues. Germline CDR1 reads MNHEY; CDR2 reads SVGAGI. This clonotype was sampled from a female donor with multiple sclerosis, enrolled in a pregnancy study. This material consisted of peripheral blood, taken after pregnancy. This rearrangement joins TRBV6-5 to TRBJ1-1, with D uncertain. The CDR3 DNA is TGTACAGCAAGAGGGCCACGAACTGAAGCTTTCTTT. Protein sequence: CTARGPRTEAFF.